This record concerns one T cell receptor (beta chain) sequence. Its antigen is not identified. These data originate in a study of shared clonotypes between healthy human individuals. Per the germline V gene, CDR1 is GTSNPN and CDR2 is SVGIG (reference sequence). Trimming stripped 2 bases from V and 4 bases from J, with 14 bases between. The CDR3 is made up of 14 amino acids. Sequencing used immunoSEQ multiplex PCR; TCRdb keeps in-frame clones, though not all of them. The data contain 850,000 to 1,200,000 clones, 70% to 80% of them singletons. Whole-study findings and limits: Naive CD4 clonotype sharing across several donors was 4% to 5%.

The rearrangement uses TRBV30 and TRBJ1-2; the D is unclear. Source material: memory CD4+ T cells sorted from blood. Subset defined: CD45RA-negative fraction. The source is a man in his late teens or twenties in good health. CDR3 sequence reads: CAWSTPGAFYGYTF. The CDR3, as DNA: TGTGCCTGGAGTACCCCTGGAGCTTTCTATGGCTACACCTTC. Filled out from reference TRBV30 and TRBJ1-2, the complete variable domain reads SQTIHQWPATLVQPVGSPLSLECTVEGTSNPNLYWYRQAAGRGLQLLFYSVGIGQISSEVPQNLSASRPQDRQFILSSKKLLLSDSGFYLCAWSTPGAFYGYTFGSGTRLTVV.